The entry below gives a single TCR beta chain sequence along with its context. Its antigen is as yet unknown. This entry belongs to a study of cytomegalovirus exposure and HLA in healthy donors. Study observations and caveats: Previous analysis showed most TCR beta V segments were productive about 90% or about 30% of the time. Later analysis identified several of the most significant clusters that appeared linked to common viral pathogens. A later analysis, which compared TCR beta chains of equal frequency, found the HLA-associated ones more clonally expanded. As was reported, the classifier diagnosed cytomegalovirus status with high specificity and sensitivity.

The CDR3 has 18 amino acids. Germline lookup yields CDR1 LNHNV and CDR2 YYDKDF (reference sequence). V lost 2 bases and J lost 4; bases outside the gene matches: 13. Both 60 Vbeta primers and 13 Jbeta primers went into the PCR. Repertoires were generated with immunoSEQ multiplex PCR, while TCRdb's copy carries only in-frame clones and drops some. Among tens of thousands of clones listed, about four fifths were seen once. The specimen sequenced was PBMCs. The clonotype comes from a young man in good health and CMV-seronegative. This chain uses TRBV15 with TRBJ2-5; 10 bases line up with TRBD2. CDR3 DNA sequence: TGTGCCACCAGCAGATCCCAGACTAGCGGGCTCGGTAGAGAGACCCAGTACTTC. Protein product: CATSRSQTSGLGRETQYF.